The present TCR beta chain was sequenced within a study of graft-versus-host responses after intestinal transplantation. Study background: Every recipient had anti-thymocyte globulin induction and about three years of tacrolimus plus steroids. Findings of the study overall: The authors found GvH clones in recipient marrow, some appearing first in ileum or blood.

Profiled with immunoSEQ multiplex PCR; TCRdb holds only in-frame clones, not every one. The data show under 150,000 clones, with 85% to 95% seen just once and approximately 0.11% held by the top ten. Germline-derived CDR1 and CDR2 are MGHDK and SYGVNS. The CDR3 has 13 amino acids. V lost 7 bases and J lost 1, with 10 bases in between. For this clone: No antigen is known for it.

The chain recombines TRBV25-1 with TRBJ1-1; D unclear. The source was unstimulated CD4+ T cells sorted from spleen or lymph node cells, collected before intestinal transplant. This TCR came from a human donor who received an intestinal transplant. The CDR3 nucleotides read TGTGCCAGCAACGGGGTGGGGAACACTGAAGCTTTCTTT. Residues: CASNGVGNTEAFF.